This TCR beta chain was recorded in a study of PD-L1 blockade in urothelial cancer. The time point was: peripheral blood 6 weeks after treatment start. This clone was detected only a few times. The repertoire was sequenced with immunoSEQ multiplex PCR; TCRdb's copy has only in-frame clones and lacks some. The profile shows around 100,000 clones, approximately 90% of them singletons. Per the germline V gene, CDR1 is SGHRS and CDR2 is YFSETQ. The CDR3 consists of 15 residues. The V end lost 0 bases, the J end lost 8 bases, and 17 bases lay between the germline ends. Material: PBMCs, obtained around atezolizumab (anti-PD-L1) treatment. This sequence originates from a man in his sixties with urothelial cancer. The V call is TRBV5-1, the J call TRBJ1-2; D may be TRBD1 (6 bases). For the CDR3, the DNA is TGCGCCAGCAGCTTGGCCCCAGGGGCGGCTGAGGGCTACACCTTC. Amino acid sequence: CASSLAPGAAEGYTF. Supplemented by reference TRBV5-1 and TRBJ1-2, the full variable domain reads KAGVTQTPRYLIKTRGQQVTLSCSPISGHRSVSWYQQTPGQGLQFLFEYFSETQRNKGNFPGRFSGRQFSNSRSEMNVSTLELGDSALYLCASSLAPGAAEGYTFGSGTRLTVV.